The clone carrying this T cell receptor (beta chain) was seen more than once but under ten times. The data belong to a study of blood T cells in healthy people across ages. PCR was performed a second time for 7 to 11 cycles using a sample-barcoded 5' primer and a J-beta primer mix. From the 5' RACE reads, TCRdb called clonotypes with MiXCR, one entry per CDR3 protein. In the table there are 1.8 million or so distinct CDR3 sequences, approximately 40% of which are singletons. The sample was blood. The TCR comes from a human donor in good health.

The CDR3 reads CASSEAGLAKDIQYF. In nucleotides, the CDR3 is TGTGCCAGCAGTGAAGCGGGGCTCGCAAAGGACATTCAGTACTTC. The V gene is TRBV2, the J gene TRBJ2-4; maybe TRBD1 (5 bases). The CDR3 spans 15 residues. The germline V gene has CDR1 SNHLY and CDR2 FYNNEI. The germline V and J ends were trimmed by 0 bases and 8 bases, with 14 bases remaining between them.